These 18 T cell receptor beta chains were sequenced from one sample in a study of post-analysis software for immune sequencing data. Their antigen targets remain unknown. The TCR beta cDNA libraries contained unique molecular identifiers. TCRdb independently ran MiXCR on the PCR reads; one entry per CDR3 protein. The table records hundreds of thousands of distinct CDR3 sequences, 55% to 70% of them present only once. Study-wide results and limits: Patients showed TRBV5-6, TRBV5-1 and TRBV20-1 among four to six TRBV segments more frequent than in controls.

Sample: blood. Receptor source: a girl aged 2-10 years with multiple sclerosis.

V usage is TRBV14 and J usage is TRBJ2-1; the match to TRBD2 covers 7 bases. The length of the CDR3 is 18 residues. V lost 1 base and J lost 9; bases outside the gene matches: 18. Germline assignment: CDR1 SGHDN and CDR2 FVKESK. The CDR3 loop reads CASSQGLTWGGRSGEQFF. CDR3 in DNA: TGTGCCAGCAGCCAAGGCCTAACGTGGGGAGGGAGGTCGGGTGAGCAGTTCTTC.

This clonotype has more than one count but fewer than ten. CDR3 in DNA: TGCAGCGTTGAAGAAGAGCAGTTCTTC. Amino acid sequence: CSVEEEQFF. J is TRBJ2-1 and V is TRBV29-1, with D uncertain. Germline V gene lookup returns CDR1 SQVTM and CDR2 ANQGSEA. The CDR3 runs 9 residues. The ends were cut back, 0 bases at V and 10 bases at J, with 1 base in the middle.

The V gene is TRBV5-4, the J gene TRBJ2-1; 11 bases map to TRBD2. This CDR3 has 15 residues. V lost 4 bases, J lost 5 bases, and 5 bases stayed unmatched. The V gene's germline CDR1 is SGHNT and CDR2 YYREEE (reference sequence). In DNA, the CDR3 is TGTGCCAGCAGCCATAGCGGGAGGGGGCACAATGAGCAGTTCTTC. Encoded protein: CASSHSGRGHNEQFF. The whole variable domain, filled in from reference TRBV5-4 and TRBJ2-1, reads ETGVTQSPTHLIKTRGQQVTLRCSSQSGHNTVSWYQQALGQGPQFIFQYYREEENGRGNFPPRFSGLQFPNYSSELNVNALELDDSALYLCASSHSGRGHNEQFFGPGTRLTVL.

There are a few counts of this clonotype. The chain employs TRBV20-1 and TRBJ2-3; D is uncertain. Germline V gene lookup returns CDR1 DFQATT and CDR2 SNEGSKA (reference sequence). Trimming left V 3 bases short and J 4 bases short, with 8 bases between. This CDR3 spans 12 amino acids. The CDR3: CSARRLADTQYF. The CDR3 region has the DNA TGCAGTGCTAGGCGGTTAGCAGATACGCAGTATTTT.

This chain links TRBV19 with TRBJ2-1; D may be TRBD1 (6 bases). The CDR3 has 13 residues. From germline, CDR1 is LNHDA and CDR2 SQIVND (reference sequence). Deletions cut 6 bases from V and 7 bases from J, with 13 bases between. CDR3 loop: CASREQGTNEQFF. CDR3 nucleotide sequence: TGTGCCAGTAGAGAACAGGGTACGAATGAGCAGTTCTTC.

The chain has TRBV4-3 and TRBJ1-6; D is uncertain. This CDR3 has 18 amino acids. Germline V gene sequence: CDR1 LGHNA, CDR2 YSLEER. Trimming removed 0 bases at V and 3 bases at J, with 15 bases between. The CDR3 sequence is CASSQENFQQRYNSPLHF. The CDR3 DNA sequence: TGCGCCAGCAGCCAAGAAAACTTTCAACAGCGCTATAATTCACCCCTCCACTTT.

This chain joins TRBV5-1 and TRBJ2-7; 8 nucleotides match TRBD2. The CDR3 is made up of 14 amino acids. After removal of 3 bases from V and 4 bases from J, the junction contained 6 bases not matched to a gene. Germline V gene sequence: CDR1 SGHRS, CDR2 YFSETQ. CDR3 sequence: CASSYRTSPYEQYF. CDR3 bases: TGCGCCAGCAGCTATCGGACTAGCCCTTACGAGCAGTACTTC.

This clonotype is a singleton in its sample. V gene TRBV7-9 combines with J gene TRBJ1-5, with no clear D. Trimming pared 5 bases from V and 2 bases from J, leaving 22 bases between. The CDR3 sequence is 18 residues long. Germline V gene lookup returns CDR1 SEHNR and CDR2 FQNEAQ (reference sequence). CDR3 DNA sequence: TGTGCCAGCAGCCTTGAATGGGCGGGGTCCCATGGCAATCAGCCCCAGCATTTT. It encodes CASSLEWAGSHGNQPQHF.

This clonotype was detected only a few times. The chain has TRBV7-6 and TRBJ1-6; 7 nucleotides line up with TRBD1. The CDR3 length is 15 residues. Germline V gene sequence: CDR1 SGHVS, CDR2 FNYEAQ. After removal of 1 base from V and 8 bases from J, the junction contained 5 bases not matched to a gene. CDR3 region: CASSLGQGPDSPLHF. CDR3 sequence (DNA): TGTGCCAGCAGCTTAGGACAGGGACCTGATTCACCCCTCCACTTT. Complete variable domain (other parts from reference TRBV7-6 and TRBJ1-6): GAGVSQSPRYKVTKRGQDVALRCDPISGHVSLYWYRQALGQGPEFLTYFNYEAQQDKSGLPNDRFSAERPEGSISTLTIQRTEQRDSAMYRCASSLGQGPDSPLHFGNGTRLTVT.

The chain combines TRBV7-9 with TRBJ2-7; no reliable D call. The CDR3 loop spans 17 amino acids. The V end was cut by 2 bases, the J end by 2 bases, with 19 bases between. Germline values: CDR1 SEHNR, CDR2 FQNEAQ (reference sequence). CDR3: CASSLFVVCDGTYEQYF. Here the CDR3 DNA reads TGTGCCAGCAGCTTATTTGTAGTGTGCGACGGAACCTACGAGCAGTACTTC.

This chain uses TRBV15 with TRBJ2-5; 7 bases fit TRBD2. The tail of the sequence fits TRBJ2-7 better, so the J call may be wrong. This CDR3 has 16 amino acids. CDR1 is LNHNV and CDR2 is YYDKDF in the germline V gene (reference sequence). CDR3 sequence: CATSRPLWRGSNEQYF. The CDR3 bases are TGTGCCACCAGCAGACCCCTTTGGCGGGGGAGCAACGAGCAGTACTTC.

This sequence joins TRBV12-3 or TRBV12-4 and TRBJ2-5; no firm D call. This CDR3 has 12 residues. V lost 3 bases and J 4 bases, leaving 6 bases between the germline ends. The CDR3 here is CASSLYAETQYF. CDR3 coding DNA: TGTGCCAGCAGTTTGTACGCAGAGACCCAGTACTTC.

Regarding this clonotype: The junction departs from germline at one end; a sequencing error may be responsible. The chain carries TRBV11-2 and TRBJ2-1, with 8 bases matching TRBD2. The CDR3 is made up of 16 amino acids. Germline V gene data show CDR1 as SGHAT and CDR2 as FQNNGV. CDR3 nucleotide sequence: TGTGCCAGCAGGGCCATCGGGACTAGGGGTTACAGTGAGCAGTTCTTC. The encoded protein is CASRAIGTRGYSEQFF. Full variable domain (missing parts from reference TRBV11-2 and TRBJ2-1): EAGVAQSPRYKIIEKRQSVAFWCNPISGHATLYWYQQILGQGPKLLIQFQNNGVVDDSQLPKDRFSAERLKGVDSTLKIQPAKLEDSAVYLCASRAIGTRGYSEQFFGPGTRLTVL.

This clonotype was detected a few times. This chain's CDR3 is CSVSPGAIDGYTF. In DNA form, the CDR3 reads TGCAGTGTTTCCCCAGGGGCCATCGACGGCTACACCTTC. The V and J genes are TRBV20-1 and TRBJ1-2; D possibly corresponds to TRBD1 (6 bases). Germline V gene data show CDR1 as DFQATT and CDR2 as SNEGSKA (reference sequence). Trimming shortened V by 7 bases and J by 8 bases, and 20 bases separated the two germline ends. This CDR3 has 13 residues.

This clonotype has more than one count but fewer than ten. The CDR3 reads CASSLGGFENEQFF. CDR3 in DNA: TGCGCCAGCAGCTTGGGGGGATTCGAAAATGAGCAGTTCTTC. The chain carries TRBV5-1 and TRBJ2-1, with D uncertain. This CDR3 has 14 amino acids. V was trimmed by 0 bases and J by 7 bases, leaving 11 bases between them. CDR1 is SGHRS, CDR2 YFSETQ, per germline.

This chain links TRBV4-3 with TRBJ2-3; 8 nucleotides match TRBD2. CDR1 is LGHNA, CDR2 YSLEER, per germline. The CDR3 totals 15 residues. V lost 2 bases and J lost 2; bases outside the gene matches: 3. In DNA, the CDR3 is TGCGCCAGCAGCCAATTAGCGGGAAACACAGATACGCAGTATTTT. It is translated as CASSQLAGNTDTQYF.

The CDR3 loop is CASSDLINEQFF. The CDR3 nucleotides read TGTGCCAGCAGTGACCTAATCAATGAGCAGTTCTTC. The V gene is TRBV25-1, the J gene TRBJ2-1; D is ambiguous. The V gene lost 3 bases and the J gene lost 6 bases, with 6 bases spanning the gap. The CDR3 runs 12 residues. Germline values: CDR1 MGHDK, CDR2 SYGVNS.

CDR3 nucleotide sequence: TGCGCCAGCAGGGAAGGGCTAACCTATACGCAGTATTTT. Amino acids: CASREGLTYTQYF. This sequence joins TRBV10-1 and TRBJ2-3; D is unclear. V dropped 6 bases and J dropped 7 bases, with 14 bases sitting between them. The CDR3 contains 13 residues. Germline V gene sequence: CDR1 WNHNN, CDR2 SYGVQD (reference sequence).